This TCR beta chain comes out of a study of cytomegalovirus exposure and HLA in healthy donors. Study details: Earlier results showed roughly 120 million unique TCR beta sequences derived from roughly 190 million T cells. Overall study results and limits: The study recorded 160 or so TCR beta chains that were cytomegalovirus-associated. In a later analysis, at a false discovery rate of 0.05, 17,000 or so TCR beta sequences matched HLA alleles.

The CDR3 totals 15 residues. V gave up 1 base and J gave up 3 bases, with 12 bases separating them. Germline CDR1 is SGHRS and CDR2 is YFSETQ. Remarks on this clone: The antigen is unknown.

Researchers ran the PCR with 60 Vbeta and 13 Jbeta primers. Some clones are missing from TCRdb's copy, which holds only in-frame ones; the method was immunoSEQ multiplex PCR. The sample records 200,000 or so clones, 80% to 85% being singletons. This TCR came from a boy younger than 18 in good health and CMV-seronegative. V usage is TRBV5-1 and J usage is TRBJ2-3; unclear D gene. The sample comprised PBMCs. CDR3 sequence: CASSLRGMGTDTQYF. The CDR3, as DNA: TGCGCCAGCAGCTTGCGAGGTATGGGTACAGATACGCAGTATTTT.